A single sample gave rise to the 20 T cell receptor beta chains below, sequenced in a study of T cell repertoires in cytomegalovirus infection. Antigen specificity for these receptors is unknown. From the reads, TCRdb called clonotypes with MiXCR, one entry per CDR3 protein. The table lists some 590,000 distinct CDR3 sequences, 40% of them singletons. The specimen was cultured PBMCs, collected from culture after CMV antigen stimulation. These receptors came from a human donor in good health (CMV status not recorded). Some clones in this sample may be carry-over from other donors' samples.

This clonotype was observed at least ten times. The V call is TRBV11-2, the J call TRBJ2-5; 13 positions agree with TRBD2. V shed 0 bases, J shed 12 bases, and the junction held 10 bases outside the gene matches. CDR3 length: 16 residues. Germline V gene sequence: CDR1 SGHAT, CDR2 FQNNGV. This CDR3 reads CASSLDGLAGAPSEYF. DNA of the CDR3: TGTGCCAGCAGCTTAGATGGACTAGCGGGGGCCCCCAGCGAGTACTTC.

This clonotype was observed a handful of times. V is TRBV7-2 and J is TRBJ2-6; a weak D match, TRBD1 (5 bases). The V end lost 7 bases, the J end lost 1 base, and 11 bases lay between the germline ends. The CDR3 is 15 amino acids. CDR1 and CDR2 (germline): SGHTA, FQGNSA. Here the CDR3 reads CASKGRLSGANVLTF. The CDR3 DNA is TGTGCCAGCAAGGGGCGGCTTTCTGGGGCCAACGTCCTGACTTTC. The full variable domain, in which reference TRBV7-2 and TRBJ2-6 provide the parts outside the CDR3, is GAGVSQSPSNKVTEKGKDVELRCDPISGHTALYWYRQSLGQGLEFLIYFQGNSAPDKSGLPSDRFSAERTGGSVSTLTIQRTQQEDSAVYLCASKGRLSGANVLTFGAGSRLTVL.

J is TRBJ1-6 and V is TRBV20-1, with unresolved D. The CDR3 has 14 amino acids. V was cut by 8 bases and J by 7 bases, with 18 bases left in between. The germline gives CDR1 DFQATT, CDR2 SNEGSKA (reference sequence). In nucleotides, the CDR3 is TGCAGTACAACGTCTCGGTCTATCAATTCACCCCTCCACTTT. It codes for CSTTSRSINSPLHF.

This clonotype was picked up a small number of times. This chain uses TRBV7-2 with TRBJ2-2, with 11 positions matching TRBD2. Trimming removed 4 bases from V and 6 bases from J; junction bases left unmatched: 7. CDR1 and CDR2 (germline): SGHTA, FQGNSA. The CDR3 loop spans 16 amino acids. CDR3 sequence: CASSWDGTSGPGELFF. For the CDR3, the DNA is TGTGCCAGCAGCTGGGACGGGACTAGCGGACCCGGGGAGCTGTTTTTT.

The V call is TRBV12-3 or TRBV12-4, the J call TRBJ1-1; a possible D gene is TRBD1 (5 bases). With 8 bases removed from V and 6 bases from J, the gap between germline ends came to 19 bases. The CDR3 contains 14 residues. Here the CDR3 DNA reads TGTGCCAGCGCGATGACCGAGGGACGTGCTGAAGCTTTCTTT. This sequence encodes CASAMTEGRAEAFF.

CDR3 bases: TGTGCCAGCAGCTCTACTAGCATCTACGAGCAGTACTTC. This sequence encodes CASSSTSIYEQYF. The rearrangement uses TRBV11-1 and TRBJ2-7, with D possibly matching TRBD2 (6 bases). This CDR3 has 13 residues. Trimming cost V 4 bases and J 3 bases, with 10 bases left between them. Germline V gene sequence: CDR1 SGHAT, CDR2 FQDESV (reference sequence).

The chain employs TRBV28 and TRBJ1-4; tentative D call: TRBD1 (5 bases). The CDR3 runs 14 residues. Trimming shortened V by 2 bases and J by 3 bases, and 7 bases separated the two germline ends. CDR1 and CDR2 (germline): MDHEN, SYDVKM. The CDR3 region is CASSLPGSNEKLFF. The CDR3 coding sequence is TGTGCCAGCAGTTTACCAGGGTCTAATGAAAAACTGTTTTTT.

The chain recombines TRBV5-1 with TRBJ2-3, with a possible D match to TRBD2 (5 bases). Trimming pared 3 bases from V and 5 bases from J, leaving 16 bases between. Germline V lookup: CDR1 SGHRS, CDR2 YFSETQ. The CDR3 totals 15 residues. The CDR3 bases are TGCGCCAGCAGCTCTCGACCGGGCCGGGGAGATACGCAGTATTTT. This translates into CASSSRPGRGDTQYF.

The chain links TRBV15 to TRBJ1-2, with 8 bases matching TRBD1. Germline V CDR1 and CDR2: LNHNV, YYDKDF (reference sequence). With V trimmed by 4 bases and J by 6 bases, 4 bases remained unmatched. CDR3 length: 13 residues. The CDR3 reads CATSTPTGDGYTF. For the CDR3, the DNA is TGTGCCACCAGCACCCCGACAGGGGATGGCTACACCTTC.

This clonotype was counted a few times. This chain joins TRBV7-2 and TRBJ2-1; TRBD2 is a possible D gene (6 bases). This CDR3 is built from 15 residues. The germline V and J ends were trimmed by 3 bases and 3 bases, with 12 bases remaining between them. CDR1 SGHTA and CDR2 FQGNSA come from the germline V gene. CDR3 residues: CASSFSGGNYNEQFF. CDR3 bases: TGTGCCAGCAGCTTTAGCGGTGGAAACTACAATGAGCAGTTCTTC.

This clonotype came up a few times. The rearrangement links TRBV12-3 or TRBV12-4 to TRBJ2-3; D may match TRBD1 or TRBD2 (5 bases each). V was pared by 6 bases and J by 7 bases, with 11 bases between. The CDR3 loop spans 12 amino acids. The CDR3 DNA follows: TGTGCCAGCAGGGGACCGGAGTATACGCAGTATTTT. Its translation: CASRGPEYTQYF.

V and J are TRBV27 and TRBJ2-7; 12 nucleotides line up with TRBD1. Germline V CDR1 and CDR2: MNHEY, SMNVEV (reference sequence). The V and J ends lost 2 bases and 12 bases, in that order; junction bases with no gene match: 8. The CDR3 extends over 14 amino acids. The CDR3 DNA is TGTGCCAGCAGTTTACTCCGGGACAGGGGGCAGCCGTACTTC. This gives the protein CASSLLRDRGQPYF.

The V and J genes are TRBV5-1 and TRBJ2-5, with a tentative D call TRBD1 (5 bases). Looked up from germline, CDR1 is SGHRS and CDR2 is YFSETQ. With 4 bases removed from V and 7 bases from J, the gap between germline ends came to 8 bases. The CDR3 is 11 residues long. CDR3 in DNA: TGCGCCAGCAGCGGGCAGGGGACCCAGTACTTC. Protein: CASSGQGTQYF.

The chain employs TRBV20-1 and TRBJ2-1; 9 bases fit TRBD2. The CDR3 is 14 residues long. V shed 7 bases and J 8 bases; nucleotides not matched to a gene: 12. From germline, CDR1 is DFQATT and CDR2 SNEGSKA (reference sequence). Here the CDR3 DNA reads TGCAGTGTAACGGCGGGAGGGACGCCCCATGAGCAGTTCTTC. This translates into CSVTAGGTPHEQFF.

A few counts support this clonotype. The V call is TRBV2, the J call TRBJ2-1; D may be TRBD1 (6 bases). The CDR3 runs 14 residues. The germline V and J ends were trimmed by 8 bases and 3 bases, with 14 bases remaining between them. The V gene's germline CDR1 is SNHLY and CDR2 FYNNEI. CDR3 sequence: CASSPRDIYNEQFF. The CDR3 DNA reads TGTGCCAGCTCCCCAAGGGACATCTACAATGAGCAGTTCTTC. Complete variable domain (other parts from reference TRBV2 and TRBJ2-1): EPEVTQTPSHQVTQMGQEVILRCVPISNHLYFYWYRQILGQKVEFLVSFYNNEISEKSEIFDDQFSVERPDGSNFTLKIRSTKLEDSAMYFCASSPRDIYNEQFFGPGTRLTVL.

The rearrangement uses TRBV7-9 and TRBJ2-2; D gene ambiguous. The CDR3 consists of 13 residues. The ends were cut back, 4 bases at V and 7 bases at J, with 10 bases in the middle. Germline-derived CDR1 and CDR2 are SEHNR and FQNEAQ (reference sequence). The CDR3 coding sequence is TGTGCCAGCAGCTCCAGCCCGGTCGGGGAGCTGTTTTTT. The encoded protein is CASSSSPVGELFF.

The CDR3 sequence: CASSSRRILTEAFF. DNA of the CDR3: TGTGCCAGCAGTTCTCGACGGATTCTCACTGAAGCTTTCTTT. The V call is TRBV12-3 or TRBV12-4, the J call TRBJ1-1; no clear D gene. The CDR3 is 14 amino acids. V lost 4 bases and J 4 bases, leaving 13 bases between the germline ends.

This sequence joins TRBV27 and TRBJ2-1; D perhaps matches TRBD2 (5 bases). CDR3 size: 13 residues. Germline lookup yields CDR1 MNHEY and CDR2 SMNVEV (reference sequence). V lost 6 bases, J lost 7 bases, and 13 bases lay in between. Written as DNA, the CDR3 is TGTGCCAGCAGCCTGGCTGGACTGAATGAGCAGTTCTTC. This gives the protein CASSLAGLNEQFF.

The chain joins TRBV3-1 to TRBJ2-2, with D perhaps matching TRBD1 or TRBD2 (5 bases each). Germline loops: CDR1 LGHDT, CDR2 YNNKEL (reference sequence). V gave up 5 bases and J gave up 3 bases, with 10 bases separating them. The CDR3 totals 14 residues. The CDR3 loop reads CASSTRGDTGELFF. The CDR3 nucleotides are TGTGCCAGCAGCACCCGAGGGGACACCGGGGAGCTGTTTTTT.

The chain links TRBV7-1 to TRBJ1-1; 7 bases match TRBD1. TRBV7-1 is placed among ORFs of uncertain function. CDR3 length equals 18 residues. After removal of 5 bases from V and 2 bases from J, the junction contained 17 bases not matched to a gene. CDR3 in amino acids: CASSPVEGALRINTEAFF. Here the CDR3 DNA reads TGTGCCAGCAGCCCCGTGGAGGGGGCACTGAGGATTAACACTGAAGCTTTCTTT.